Listed below are T cell receptor beta chains from one sample, sequenced in a study of cytomegalovirus exposure and HLA in healthy donors. Libraries were prepared by immunoSEQ multiplex PCR; TCRdb keeps only in-frame clonotypes and omits some of them. The repertoire holds around 130,000 clones, with around 81% as singletons. The source material was PBMCs. These receptors all come from a middle-aged woman in good health and CMV-seronegative. Each CDR3 is given with its conserved first and last residue.

V gene,CDR3 protein
TRBV5-1,CASSLLRTASYNEQFF
TRBV6-6,CASRSDRDNQPQHF
TRBV9,CASSNSLAGGHNEQFF
TRBV2,CASRVDPGQGNEKLFF
TRBV20-1,CSARGDRDLGF
TRBV11-2,CASSLRGPNTEAFF
TRBV5-1,CASSDGQAPHGYTF
TRBV19,CASSIISLGQGSGYTF
TRBV4-3,CASSPGQRSDTQYF
TRBV5-1,CASSLGQPNTEAFF
TRBV28,CASSPTGSSTDTQYF
TRBV6-1,CASSEGTGGAYEQYF
TRBV7-8,CASGLSYEQYF